Here is one TCR beta chain with its context. The data belong to a study of blood T cell repertoires in COVID-19. In the study overall: Samples representing acute and convalescent COVID-19 were sourced from the United States, Italy and Spain. PBMCs, B-cell-depleted T cells, or T cells provided the cDNA or gDNA that made up the material.

From germline, CDR1 is SEHNR and CDR2 FQNEAQ (reference sequence). The CDR3 has 14 amino acids. Trimming left V 4 bases short and J 6 bases short, with 16 bases between. Methods used by the authors: Amplification with reference gene primers provided the estimates of nucleated cell counts. Data came from immunoSEQ multiplex PCR; TCRdb stores just in-frame clones and leaves some out. V and J calls and clone size are those listed in that table; D and trimming were worked out from the DNA. The sample has roughly 240,000 clones, around 86% seen once; the top ten hold around 1.6%. The clonotype was recovered from an older woman who had recovered from COVID-19. This chain links TRBV7-9 with TRBJ2-7; D perhaps matches TRBD1 (5 bases). The sample consisted of peripheral blood. The CDR3 reads CASSSHSGSGEQYF. CDR3 nucleotide sequence: TGTGCCAGCAGCTCGCACTCAGGGTCCGGCGAGCAGTACTTC. The full variable domain, completed using reference TRBV7-9 and TRBJ2-7, is DTGVSQNPRHKITKRGQNVTFRCDPISEHNRLYWYRQTLGQGPEFLTYFQNEAQLEKSRLLSDRFSAERPKGSFSTLEIQRTEQGDSAMYLCASSSHSGSGEQYFGPGTRLTVT.